A single sample gave rise to the 32 T cell receptor beta chains below, sequenced in a study of blood T cells in healthy people across ages. Sample-barcoded 5' priming and a J-beta primer mix drove a second PCR of 7 to 11 cycles. TCRdb independently ran MiXCR on the 5' RACE reads; one entry per CDR3 protein. The data show 1.5 million or so distinct CDR3 sequences, 42% seen once. The sequencing sample was made of blood. These receptors were collected from a young woman in good health.

This chain uses TRBV21-1 with TRBJ2-3; no check of the table's D call, TRBD2, against the DNA was made. TRBV21-1 is deemed a pseudogene. This CDR3 contains 18 residues. For the CDR3, the DNA is TGTGCCAGCAGCAAAGAGGGGAGGGACGGACTGGCGAGTTTTGTTAAGTATTTT. Encoded protein: CASSKEGRDGLASFVKYF.

This clonotype has only a few counts. The V and J genes are TRBV29-1 and TRBJ2-7, with 7 bases lining up with TRBD2. The trim removed 1 base at V and 2 bases at J, leaving 5 bases unmatched. This CDR3 is built from 14 residues. CDR1 and CDR2 from the germline V gene are SQVTM and ANQGSEA. In nucleotides, the CDR3 is TGCAGCGTTGAAGGGAGGGGAGGGACCTACGAGCAGTACTTC. Its protein is CSVEGRGGTYEQYF.

As regards this clonotype: This sequence may be a read error, since a much larger clone differs from it by one base. This sequence joins TRBV4-2 and TRBJ2-1; 9 bases fit TRBD2. CDR1 is LGHNA and CDR2 is YNFKEQ in the germline V gene. CDR3 length: 15 amino acids. Trimming took 1 base from V and 10 from J; bases not matched to a gene: 8. CDR3: CASSQGLAETYEQFF. For the CDR3, the DNA is TGTGCCAGCAGCCAAGGACTAGCGGAGACCTACGAGCAGTTCTTC.

A single count supports this clonotype. The rearrangement links TRBV18 to TRBJ2-5, with D possibly matching TRBD1 (5 bases). Near its end, the DNA agrees better with TRBJ2-7, so the J call may be wrong. The germline CDR1 and CDR2 sequences are KGHSH and LQKENI. The CDR3 is made up of 14 amino acids. CDR3 residues: CASSPSSQEDEQYF. The CDR3 DNA is TGTGCCAGCTCACCAAGTTCACAGGAAGACGAGCAGTACTTC.

The chain joins TRBV14 to TRBJ2-1; D gene ambiguous. V gave up 4 bases and J gave up 3 bases, with 7 bases separating them. Germline CDR1 SGHDN, CDR2 FVKESK. The CDR3 runs to 13 residues. The CDR3 DNA reads TGTGCCAGCAGCCCCCGGTACTACAATGAGCAGTTCTTC. Translation gives CASSPRYYNEQFF.

The chain carries TRBV24-1 and TRBJ1-5, with 11 bases fitting TRBD1. Germline CDR1 reads KGHDR; CDR2 reads SFDVKD. The CDR3 covers 16 residues. The V and J ends lost 4 bases and 5 bases, in that order; junction bases with no gene match: 6. CDR3 sequence reads: CATSDSRTGGYQPQHF. CDR3 DNA: TGTGCCACCAGTGACTCGAGGACAGGGGGCTATCAGCCCCAGCATTTT.

This chain joins TRBV4-1 and TRBJ2-3; TRBD2 aligns across 8 bases. After removal of 0 bases from V and 4 bases from J, the junction contained 3 bases not matched to a gene. The germline V gene has CDR1 MGHRA and CDR2 YSYEKL. This CDR3 region has 15 residues. The CDR3 bases are TGCGCCAGCAGCCAAGAAGCGGGAGTCGCAGATACGCAGTATTTT. Amino acid sequence: CASSQEAGVADTQYF.

The chain recombines TRBV2 with TRBJ2-7; D possibly uses TRBD1 or TRBD2 (6 bases each). Trimming removed 10 bases at V and 2 bases at J, with 18 bases between. This CDR3 region has 14 residues. CDR1 SNHLY and CDR2 FYNNEI come from the germline V gene. The DNA of the CDR3 is TGTGCCACCACGGGGGACACGACGACCTACGAGCAGTACTTC. This codes for CATTGDTTTYEQYF.

This clonotype has just a few counts. The rearrangement links TRBV19 to TRBJ2-5; 8 bases are shared with TRBD1. The CDR3 runs to 15 residues. The V segment lost 4 bases and the J segment 1 base; nucleotides outside the gene matches: 5. Germline CDR1 LNHDA, CDR2 SQIVND (reference sequence). The CDR3 region is CASSRTGKAQETQYF. The CDR3, as DNA: TGTGCCAGTAGTAGGACAGGGAAGGCCCAAGAGACCCAGTACTTC.

The chain combines TRBV29-1 with TRBJ2-5; 8 bases are shared with TRBD1. Germline lookup yields CDR1 SQVTM and CDR2 ANQGSEA. This CDR3 has 13 residues. CDR3 in DNA: TGCACCACCTCGCAGGGGGCGGGGGAGACCCAGTACTTC. Protein: CTTSQGAGETQYF. The complete variable domain, with remaining parts taken from reference TRBV29-1 and TRBJ2-5, reads SAVISQKPSRDICQRGTSLTIQCQVDSQVTMMFWYRQQPGQSLTLIATANQGSEATYESGFVIDKFPISRPNLTFSTLTVSNMSPEDSSIYLCTTSQGAGETQYFGPGTRLLVL.

This sequence joins TRBV7-2 and TRBJ2-3, with 12 bases aligning to TRBD2. Germline V CDR1 and CDR2: SGHTA, FQGNSA. The CDR3 has 16 amino acids. Unmatched junction bases numbered 8, after V lost 5 bases and J lost 5 bases. The CDR3 is CASSPSGRALRDTQYF. In nucleotides, the CDR3 is TGTGCCAGCAGCCCTAGCGGGAGGGCCCTCAGAGATACGCAGTATTTT.

In this sample, this clonotype turned up a few times. The CDR3 sequence is CASRPTPQETQYF. The CDR3 DNA reads TGTGCCAGCAGACCGACTCCACAAGAGACCCAGTACTTC. This sequence joins TRBV6-2 or TRBV6-3 and TRBJ2-5; the D is unclear. Trimming removed 6 bases at V and 2 bases at J, with 10 bases between. In germline, CDR1 is MNHEY, CDR2 SVGEGT. The length of the CDR3 is 13 residues.

V is TRBV20-1 and J is TRBJ2-7; TRBD2 matches at 12 bases. CDR3 size: 14 residues. The germline V gene encodes CDR1 DFQATT and CDR2 SNEGSKA (reference sequence). V shed 5 bases, J shed 1 base, and the junction held 3 bases outside the gene matches. Here the CDR3 DNA reads TGCAGTGCTTGGACTAGCGGGATATCCTACGAGCAGTACTTC. This translates into CSAWTSGISYEQYF.

The rearrangement uses TRBV30 and TRBJ2-5; D call uncertain. V shed 1 base and J shed 11 bases, with 8 bases lying between them. Germline V gene lookup returns CDR1 GTSNPN and CDR2 SVGIG (reference sequence). The CDR3 loop spans 10 amino acids. In DNA form, the CDR3 reads TGTGCCTGGAGTGGGATAAGGCAGTACTTC. It encodes CAWSGIRQYF.

The V and J genes are TRBV11-2 and TRBJ1-5; D may be TRBD1 (6 bases). The V end lost 1 base, the J end lost 1 base, and 17 bases lay between the germline ends. CDR3 length equals 18 residues. CDR1 is SGHAT, CDR2 FQNNGV, per germline. The CDR3 DNA is TGTGCCAGCAGCTTAGGAGCCGGGGGCAGTATGAGCAATCAGCCCCAGCATTTT. Its protein is CASSLGAGGSMSNQPQHF.

This rearrangement joins TRBV3-1 to TRBJ1-2; the D is unclear. This CDR3 spans 12 amino acids. V gave up 0 bases and J gave up 8 bases, with 7 bases separating them. Germline loops: CDR1 LGHDT, CDR2 YNNKEL (reference sequence). CDR3 DNA sequence: TGTGCCAGCAGCCAAGATAAGGGAGGCTACACCTTC. Translating gives CASSQDKGGYTF.

V gene TRBV27 combines with J gene TRBJ1-1; 7 bases are shared with TRBD1. The junction had 3 bases not matched to a gene; V was cut back by 4 bases and J by 1 base. Germline assignment: CDR1 MNHEY and CDR2 SMNVEV (reference sequence). CDR3 length equals 14 residues. The CDR3 protein is CASSYAGGNTEAFF. CDR3 nucleotides: TGTGCCAGCAGTTACGCAGGGGGGAACACTGAAGCTTTCTTT.

For this clonotype: A read error is possible here, since a much larger clone lies one base away. CDR3 sequence (DNA): TGTGCCAGCAGCGGACAGCCCTACGAGCAGTACTTC. As protein: CASSGQPYEQYF. The V gene is TRBV28, the J gene TRBJ2-5, with D perhaps TRBD1 (6 bases). The J call is in doubt because the DNA end fits TRBJ2-7 better. This CDR3 contains 12 residues. Germline CDR1 MDHEN, CDR2 SYDVKM.

Notes on this clonotype: The junction departs from the called germline gene at one end, perhaps through a read error. The genes are TRBV2 and TRBJ2-5; D is tentatively TRBD1 or TRBD2 (5 bases each). This CDR3 spans 12 amino acids. The germline V gene encodes CDR1 SNHLY and CDR2 FYNNEI. CDR3 region: CASSTQGETRYF. For the CDR3, the DNA is TGTGCCAGCAGCACCCAAGGGGAGACCCGGTACTTC.

The rearrangement uses TRBV7-2 and TRBJ2-5, with a weak D call TRBD1 (7 bases). Trimming shortened V by 5 bases and J by 11 bases, and 30 bases separated the two germline ends. The germline gives CDR1 SGHTA, CDR2 FQGNSA. There are 17 residues in the CDR3. The CDR3 DNA is TGTGCCAGCAGCCATCTAGCGAGGGGGCTAGGTGGGAATGAGCAGTACTTC. Translated, it gives CASSHLARGLGGNEQYF.

In this sample, this clonotype turned up a few times. The chain carries TRBV20-1 and TRBJ1-2; 7 bases map to TRBD1. Germline lookup yields CDR1 DFQATT and CDR2 SNEGSKA (reference sequence). V gave up 1 base and J gave up 4 bases; unmatched junction bases: 18. There are 18 residues in the CDR3. This CDR3 reads CSARVPGGAIQMSYGYTF. Written as DNA, the CDR3 is TGCAGTGCTAGAGTCCCAGGGGGGGCGATTCAAATGAGCTATGGCTACACCTTC.

CDR3 amino acids: CTSSSPGHGEQYF. In DNA, the CDR3 is TGTACCAGCAGCTCCCCCGGACACGGCGAGCAGTACTTC. This chain uses TRBV7-2 with TRBJ2-5, with D possibly matching TRBD1 (5 bases). The closer fit of TRBJ2-7 to the DNA end suggests the J call may be wrong. The CDR3 contains 13 residues. Germline loops: CDR1 SGHTA, CDR2 FQGNSA.

CDR3 DNA sequence: TGTGCCAGCATCGAGGGACTAGCGGACAATGAGCAGTTCTTC. Protein sequence: CASIEGLADNEQFF. The chain joins TRBV12-3 or TRBV12-4 to TRBJ2-1; 11 nucleotides line up with TRBD2. V shed 7 bases and J 5 bases; nucleotides not matched to a gene: 4. CDR3 length: 14 residues.

This clonotype was seen a handful of times. The rearrangement links TRBV20-1 to TRBJ1-6; tentatively, D is TRBD1 (5 bases). CDR3 length: 15 amino acids. Germline CDR1 reads DFQATT; CDR2 reads SNEGSKA (reference sequence). V lost 6 bases, J lost 0 bases, and 12 bases lay in between. As DNA, the CDR3 is TGCAGTGCCACCGGGACGAGCTCCTATAATTCACCCCTCCACTTT. This translates into CSATGTSSYNSPLHF.

The V call is TRBV9, the J call TRBJ1-2; D call uncertain. V lost 0 bases to trimming and J lost 3 bases, with 12 bases between them. The CDR3 spans 15 residues. Germline CDR1 reads SGDLS; CDR2 reads YYNGEE. CDR3 coding DNA: TGTGCCAGCAGCGTAGTGACTGTCCCTGACTATGGCTACACCTTC. It is translated as CASSVVTVPDYGYTF.

J is TRBJ1-1 and V is TRBV2, with unresolved D. The germline V and J ends were trimmed by 9 bases and 5 bases, with 13 bases remaining between them. CDR3 length equals 12 residues. Germline V gene lookup returns CDR1 SNHLY and CDR2 FYNNEI. CDR3 nucleotides: TGTGCCAGGACCGGGGATAGGACTGAAGCTTTCTTT. Its translation is CARTGDRTEAFF. The variable domain in full, completed from reference TRBV2 and TRBJ1-1, reads EPEVTQTPSHQVTQMGQEVILRCVPISNHLYFYWYRQILGQKVEFLVSFYNNEISEKSEIFDDQFSVERPDGSNFTLKIRSTKLEDSAMYFCARTGDRTEAFFGQGTRLTVV.

This clonotype was counted a few times. The CDR3 bases are TGTGCCAGCAGCTCTGGGACGGTAAGCAATCAGCCCCAGCATTTT. Translated: CASSSGTVSNQPQHF. V usage is TRBV7-2 and J usage is TRBJ1-5; D is perhaps TRBD1 (5 bases). With 4 bases removed from V and 1 base from J, the gap between germline ends came to 11 bases. Germline V gives CDR1 SGHTA, CDR2 FQGNSA. This CDR3 has 15 residues.

A word on this clonotype: An end of the junction does not agree with germline; a read error may underlie this. The chain uses TRBV7-7 and TRBJ2-1, with TRBD1 as a possible D gene (5 bases). Matching the DNA end better, TRBJ2-7 makes the J call doubtful. The CDR3 runs to 15 residues. The germline V gene encodes CDR1 SSHAT and CDR2 FNYEAQ (reference sequence). The CDR3 protein is CASSLGQGRYNEQYF. CDR3 DNA sequence: TGTGCTAGCAGCTTAGGGCAGGGTCGCTACAATGAGCAGTACTTC.

The chain joins TRBV20-1 to TRBJ2-3, with D hard to call. Germline-derived CDR1 and CDR2 are DFQATT and SNEGSKA (reference sequence). The CDR3 consists of 11 residues. The V gene lost 2 bases and the J gene lost 11 bases, with 11 bases spanning the gap. The CDR3 reads CSARNSMGQYF. The CDR3 DNA follows: TGCAGTGCTAGAAACTCAATGGGGCAGTATTTT.

This rearrangement joins TRBV29-1 to TRBJ2-1; D is uncertain. The CDR3 covers 13 residues. The germline V gene encodes CDR1 SQVTM and CDR2 ANQGSEA. V lost 4 bases and J lost 5, with 12 bases in between. The DNA of the CDR3 is TGCAGCGTTGTTTCTCCAGCTGACAATGAGCAGTTCTTC. The encoded protein is CSVVSPADNEQFF.

This rearrangement joins TRBV20-1 to TRBJ1-1, with D tentatively TRBD1 (5 bases). Germline CDR1 DFQATT, CDR2 SNEGSKA (reference sequence). This CDR3 spans 11 amino acids. Trimming removed 0 bases from V and 7 bases from J, with 6 bases in between. DNA for the CDR3: TGCAGTGCTAGAGATGGGGGTGAAGCTTTCTTT. Residues: CSARDGGEAFF.

This clonotype turned up a few times. The chain recombines TRBV12-3 or TRBV12-4 with TRBJ2-7, with 7 bases matching TRBD2. Trimming removed 4 bases from V and 2 bases from J; junction bases left unmatched: 11. The CDR3 is made up of 16 amino acids. This chain's CDR3 is CASSSPGLAATYEQYF. Here the CDR3 DNA reads TGTGCCAGCAGTTCCCCCGGGCTAGCGGCTACCTACGAGCAGTACTTC.